A selection of T cell receptor beta chains follows, all from one sample in a study of blood T cell repertoires in COVID-19. Clones were read by immunoSEQ multiplex PCR, and TCRdb kept only the in-frame ones, dropping some. The sample shows under 150,000 clones, around four fifths of them seen only once. The material sequenced was peripheral blood. These receptors originate from a human donor in a cohort sampled during active COVID-19. The CDR3 runs from the conserved cysteine through the conserved F or W. A D gene is named only where the DNA matches it firmly. Not all rows give a size; the values are once, few, many and, for expanded clones, a class.

j_gene | abundance | v_gene | d_gene | len | CDR3nt | CDR3aa
TRBJ2-2 | NA | TRBV9 | NA | 17 | TGTGCCAGCAGCGTAGGAACAGGGCGTACGCGCACCGGGGAGCTGTTTTTT | CASSVGTGRTRTGELFF
TRBJ2-5 | NA | TRBV7-2 | NA | 13 | TGTGCCAGCAGCAAACGGGACCAAGAGACCCAGTACTTC | CASSKRDQETQYF
TRBJ1-1 | NA | TRBV4-2 | TRBD1 | 14 | TGTGCCAGCAGCCAAATAACAGGGGGCACTGAAGCTTTCTTT | CASSQITGGTEAFF
TRBJ1-1 | NA | TRBV12-3/TRBV12-4 | NA | 13 | TGTGCCAGCAGTTTCTCTGGGCAGACTGAAGCTTTCTTT | CASSFSGQTEAFF
TRBJ1-4 | NA | TRBV5-4 | NA | 15 | TGTGCCAGCAGCTTACGGACAGATCTTAATGAAAAACTGTTTTTT | CASSLRTDLNEKLFF
TRBJ1-1 | once | TRBV30 | NA | 13 | TGTGCCTGGAGTAGGGAGGCGCTCCCTGAAGCTTTCTTT | CAWSREALPEAFF
TRBJ2-6 | NA | TRBV19 | TRBD1 | 18 | TGTGCCAGTAACGAAGGGGGCTGGCGACTCTCGGGGGCCAACGTCCTGACTTTC | CASNEGGWRLSGANVLTF
TRBJ2-7 | once | TRBV28 | TRBD2 | 15 | TGTGCCAGCAGTTTATGGGCTAGCGGGAGTCGAGAGCAGTACTTC | CASSLWASGSREQYF
TRBJ1-5 | few | TRBV27 | NA | 14 | TGTGCCAGCAGTTTGAGGACGGACTATCAGCCCCAGCATTTT | CASSLRTDYQPQHF
TRBJ1-2 | NA | TRBV28 | NA | 15 | TGTGCCAGCAGTTCCCCGGAAGGGGGAGCCTATGGCTACACCTTC | CASSSPEGGAYGYTF
TRBJ2-2 | NA | TRBV24-1 | TRBD1 | 15 | TGTGCCACCAGTGATCCAGGGGGCCTCACCGGGGAGCTGTTTTTT | CATSDPGGLTGELFF
TRBJ2-1 | NA | TRBV4-3 | TRBD2 | 16 | TGCGCCAGCAGCCAAGAGGGACTAGCAGACTACAATGAGCAGTTCTTC | CASSQEGLADYNEQFF
TRBJ2-3 | once | TRBV7-8 | NA | 14 | TGTGCCAGCAGCTTATGGCAGAACACAGATACGCAGTATTTT | CASSLWQNTDTQYF
TRBJ2-7 | few | TRBV2 | TRBD1 | 16 | TGTGCCAGCAGTGATAGGCTCCCGGGACAGGGTAGCGAGCAGTACTTC | CASSDRLPGQGSEQYF
TRBJ2-2 | NA | TRBV24-1 | TRBD1 | 17 | TGTGCCACCAGTGATTTCAACACAGGGGTGAACACCGGGGAGCTGTTTTTT | CATSDFNTGVNTGELFF
TRBJ1-5 | NA | TRBV5-6 | NA | 14 | TGTGCCAGCAGTTACTTCCTTAGCAATCAGCCCCAGCATTTT | CASSYFLSNQPQHF
TRBJ2-7 | NA | TRBV6-1 | NA | 15 | TGTGCCAGCAGTGAATCAGAGGGCGGCTCCTACGAGCAGTACTTC | CASSESEGGSYEQYF
TRBJ2-1 | NA | TRBV5-4 | TRBD1 | 15 | TGTGCCAGCAGCCCGGGACAGGGATCTGGCAATGAGCAGTTCTTC | CASSPGQGSGNEQFF
TRBJ2-1 | NA | TRBV7-2 | TRBD2 | 16 | TGTGCCAGCAGCTTACCTAGCAGCGGGGGATACAATGAGCAGTTCTTC | CASSLPSSGGYNEQFF
TRBJ2-1 | NA | TRBV5-1 | NA | 16 | TGCGCCAGCAGCTTGGGAGGAGACAGCGCCTACAATGAGCAGTTCTTC | CASSLGGDSAYNEQFF
TRBJ1-5 | NA | TRBV19 | NA | 18 | TGTGCCAGTAGTATCTGGTCAGGGGAACGGATTAGCAATCAGCCCCAGCATTTT | CASSIWSGERISNQPQHF
TRBJ1-1 | NA | TRBV6-6 | NA | 14 | TGTGCCAGCATCCTAGAATCGGGGAAGGCTGAAGCTTTCTTT | CASILESGKAEAFF
TRBJ2-7 | NA | TRBV19 | TRBD2 | 16 | TGTGCCAGTAGTCTCAGGACTAGCGGGGTCTCCTACGAGCAGTACTTC | CASSLRTSGVSYEQYF
TRBJ2-3 | NA | TRBV24-1 | TRBD1 | 17 | TGTGCCACCAGTGAACAAGGGACAGGCCAGGGCACAGATACGCAGTATTTT | CATSEQGTGQGTDTQYF
TRBJ1-1 | NA | TRBV19 | NA | 14 | TGTGCCAGTAGTCCCCGCCGGGGATACACTGAAGCTTTCTTT | CASSPRRGYTEAFF
TRBJ1-1 | NA | TRBV6-5 | NA | 14 | TGTGCCAGCAGTTTCCGGGACACAAACACTGAAGCTTTCTTT | CASSFRDTNTEAFF
TRBJ2-4 | NA | TRBV5-1 | TRBD2 | 21 | TGCGCCAGCAGCCCCCGTTGGGCGGGAGAAGCGGTAAACGTGGTCAAAAACATTCAGTACTTC | CASSPRWAGEAVNVVKNIQYF
TRBJ2-7 | few | TRBV7-9 | TRBD2 | 16 | TGTGCCAGCAGCTCGCCCACTAGCGGGGGGCCCCCAGGGCAGTACTTC | CASSSPTSGGPPGQYF
TRBJ2-7 | NA | TRBV5-6 | NA | 14 | TGTGCCAGCTTCGCGGGCAGGCGCACCTACGAGCAGTACTTC | CASFAGRRTYEQYF
TRBJ1-4 | NA | TRBV2 | TRBD1 | 15 | TGTGCCAGCAGGCGGGACAGCCAAACTATCGAAAAACTGTTTTTT | CASRRDSQTIEKLFF
TRBJ2-3 | NA | TRBV28 | NA | 11 | TGTGCCAGCAGATACTTGGATACGCAGTATTTT | CASRYLDTQYF
TRBJ1-2 | once | TRBV10-3 | NA | 11 | TGTGCCATCAGTGGTACAGGCGGCTACACCTTC | CAISGTGGYTF
TRBJ2-1 | NA | TRBV7-8 | TRBD1 | 15 | TGTGCCAGCAGCCTGGACAGGGGTCTTTACAATGAGCAGTTCTTC | CASSLDRGLYNEQFF
TRBJ1-2 | NA | TRBV28 | NA | 12 | TGTGCCAGCAGCCCTACTAACTATGGCTACACCTTC | CASSPTNYGYTF
TRBJ1-3 | NA | TRBV18 | NA | 15 | TGTGCCAGCTCACCGTGGAGCCGCTCTGGAAACACCATATATTTT | CASSPWSRSGNTIYF
TRBJ2-7 | NA | TRBV7-2 | NA | 14 | TGTGCCAGCAGCCCCAGATACAACTCCTACGAGCAGTACTTC | CASSPRYNSYEQYF
TRBJ2-6 | few | TRBV5-1 | NA | 19 | TGCGCCAGCAGCCCATGGCCAAATCGACACCCCTCTGGGGCCAACGTCCTGACTTTC | CASSPWPNRHPSGANVLTF
TRBJ2-3 | NA | TRBV6-1 | TRBD1 | 16 | TGTGCCAGCAGTGAGGGACAGGGGGAAGGGACAGATACGCAGTATTTT | CASSEGQGEGTDTQYF
TRBJ2-3 | NA | TRBV27 | NA | 14 | TGTGCCAGCAGAACCGGGGCGGGGTGGGATACGCAGTATTTT | CASRTGAGWDTQYF
TRBJ2-7 | NA | TRBV5-6 | NA | 17 | TGTGCCAGCAGCTTGGAAGCAGGCTCGACGACCTCCTACGAGCAGTACTTC | CASSLEAGSTTSYEQYF
TRBJ1-5 | NA | TRBV6-2/TRBV6-3 | NA | 15 | TGTGCCAGCAGTTACTCGCTACAGCACAATCAGCCCCAGCATTTT | CASSYSLQHNQPQHF
TRBJ2-1 | NA | TRBV5-1 | TRBD1 | 14 | TGCGCCAGCAGGAGACAGGGGACCTACAATGAGCAGTTCTTC | CASRRQGTYNEQFF
TRBJ2-1 | NA | TRBV6-5 | NA | 15 | TGTGCCAGCAGTTACTACCGGTCCGAGGGCAATGAGCAGTTCTTC | CASSYYRSEGNEQFF
TRBJ2-5 | NA | TRBV28 | TRBD2 | 18 | TGTGCCAGCAGCCCCTTCGGCCGGGCTAGCGGGAGGGCAGAGACCCAGTACTTC | CASSPFGRASGRAETQYF
TRBJ1-1 | NA | TRBV18 | NA | 14 | TGTGCCAGCTCACCGCGTTACGGGAACACTGAAGCTTTCTTT | CASSPRYGNTEAFF
TRBJ2-4 | NA | TRBV29-1 | NA | 13 | TGCAGCGTTGAACCGGGGTTAGGAAACATTCAGTACTTC | CSVEPGLGNIQYF
TRBJ1-4 | NA | TRBV7-9 | NA | 12 | TGTGCCAGCAGGGAGTTAAATGAAAAACTGTTTTTT | CASRELNEKLFF
TRBJ2-2 | NA | TRBV5-4 | TRBD1 | 17 | TGTGCCAGCCATGAGGGGACAGGGGATACGAACACCGGGGAGCTGTTTTTT | CASHEGTGDTNTGELFF
TRBJ2-1 | NA | TRBV18 | NA | 16 | TGTGCCAGCTCACCCACACTAGCCCACGGGGTAGGTGAGCAGTTCTTC | CASSPTLAHGVGEQFF
TRBJ2-2 | few | TRBV4-3 | NA | 14 | TGCGCCAGCAGCCAAGTTGCAGGGACCGGGGAGCTGTTTTTT | CASSQVAGTGELFF
TRBJ1-1 | NA | TRBV7-3 | NA | 15 | TGTGCCAGCAGCTTAGCTCCTTTGGGGGGCACTGAAGCTTTCTTT | CASSLAPLGGTEAFF
TRBJ1-6 | NA | TRBV6-6 | NA | 14 | TGTGCCAGCTCCCGAGGCGGAACTAATTCACCCCTCCACTTT | CASSRGGTNSPLHF
TRBJ1-5 | few | TRBV6-1 | NA | 16 | TGTGCCAGCAGTGTCAGCCTCGGGTGGGGCAATCAGCCCCAGCATTTT | CASSVSLGWGNQPQHF
TRBJ1-1 | NA | TRBV3-1/TRBV3-2 | TRBD1 | 14 | TGTGCCAGCAGCCACGGACAGGGGAGGACTGAAGCTTTCTTT | CASSHGQGRTEAFF